Listed below are T cell receptor beta chains from one sample, sequenced in a study of tumor-infiltrating lymphocytes in primary liver carcinoma. TCRdb recomputed calls from the multiplex PCR reads with MiXCR, one row per CDR3 protein. The table includes approximately 80,000 distinct CDR3 sequences, about 75% detected once. Sequenced material: tumor-adjacent normal liver tissue. The receptor source for this set is a man aged 35 to 55 with primary liver carcinoma and hepatitis B virus infection. CDR3s include the opening cysteine and the closing phenylalanine or tryptophan. The order of the fields is D gene, CDR3 length, V gene, clone size, J gene, CDR3 DNA, CDR3 protein. D genes are given only for firm matches. Clone sizes are given selectively: once, few, many, or a class where the clone is expanded.

D gene: NA; CDR3 length: 9; V gene: TRBV29-1; clone size: many; J gene: TRBJ2-1; CDR3 DNA: TGCAGCGTCGGCCAAATGCAGTTCTTC; CDR3 protein: CSVGQMQFF
D gene: TRBD2; CDR3 length: 15; V gene: TRBV30; clone size: NA; J gene: TRBJ2-1; CDR3 DNA: TGTGCCTGCTCAGGCAGGGGCGGGAGGGTCGTTGAGCAGTTCTTC; CDR3 protein: CACSGRGGRVVEQFF
D gene: TRBD2; CDR3 length: 14; V gene: TRBV12-3/TRBV12-4; clone size: NA; J gene: TRBJ2-1; CDR3 DNA: TGTGCCATCAGTTTATACGGGAGGCGTAATGAGCACTTCTTC; CDR3 protein: CAISLYGRRNEHFF
D gene: TRBD2; CDR3 length: 15; V gene: TRBV6-5; clone size: NA; J gene: TRBJ2-7; CDR3 DNA: TGTGCCAGCAATTACCGCCGAGCGGGGGCTAGCGAGCAGAACTTC; CDR3 protein: CASNYRRAGASEQNF
D gene: NA; CDR3 length: 16; V gene: TRBV4-2; clone size: NA; J gene: TRBJ1-4; CDR3 DNA: TGTGCCAGTAGCCAAGGTTATCAGCTGCCCAATGAAAAACTGTTTTTT; CDR3 protein: CASSQGYQLPNEKLFF
D gene: TRBD2; CDR3 length: 13; V gene: TRBV7-8; clone size: NA; J gene: TRBJ2-7; CDR3 DNA: TGTGCCAACAGCTCCACCGGGGACTACGAACAGTACTTC; CDR3 protein: CANSSTGDYEQYF
D gene: NA; CDR3 length: 12; V gene: TRBV5-6; clone size: NA; J gene: TRBJ2-4; CDR3 DNA: TGTGCCAGCAGCTTTGGCAAAAACATTCAGTACTTC; CDR3 protein: CASSFGKNIQYF
D gene: TRBD2; CDR3 length: 17; V gene: TRBV5-4; clone size: many; J gene: TRBJ2-7; CDR3 DNA: TGTGCCAGCAGCTTGGGTGGGGGACTAGCGGCCTCCTACGAGCAGTACTTC; CDR3 protein: CASSLGGGLAASYEQYF
D gene: TRBD1; CDR3 length: 14; V gene: TRBV19; clone size: few; J gene: TRBJ2-7; CDR3 DNA: TGTGCTAGTAGTATAGGGGGCCTCTACGACGAGCAGTACTTC; CDR3 protein: CASSIGGLYDEQYF
D gene: NA; CDR3 length: 14; V gene: TRBV6-5; clone size: many; J gene: TRBJ1-6; CDR3 DNA: TGTGCCAGCAGAACGACGGCCCGAAATTCACCCCTCCACTTT; CDR3 protein: CASRTTARNSPLHF
D gene: NA; CDR3 length: 16; V gene: TRBV6-6; clone size: NA; J gene: TRBJ1-2; CDR3 DNA: TGTGCCGGCACCCACGACACCTACAGGCCTGACTATGACTATACCTTC; CDR3 protein: CAGTHDTYRPDYDYTF
D gene: NA; CDR3 length: 14; V gene: TRBV7-8; clone size: NA; J gene: TRBJ1-1; CDR3 DNA: TGTGTCAGCAACTCCGGACGGGGAGGGACTGAAGCTTTCTTT; CDR3 protein: CVSNSGRGGTEAFF
D gene: TRBD2; CDR3 length: 14; V gene: TRBV6-5; clone size: medium-sized; J gene: TRBJ2-7; CDR3 DNA: TGTGCCACCTCGACTAGCGGACTCTCCTACGAGCAGTACTTC; CDR3 protein: CATSTSGLSYEQYF
D gene: TRBD1; CDR3 length: 20; V gene: TRBV5-6; clone size: NA; J gene: TRBJ2-1; CDR3 DNA: TGTGCCAGCAGCTTGATAGGTCGGGTTGTGGACAGGGAAAAATACAATGAACAGTTCTTC; CDR3 protein: CASSLIGRVVDREKYNEQFF
D gene: TRBD1; CDR3 length: 16; V gene: TRBV9; clone size: many; J gene: TRBJ2-6; CDR3 DNA: TGTGCCAGCAGCGATGGGACAGGGAGTGGGGCCAACGTCCTGACTTTC; CDR3 protein: CASSDGTGSGANVLTF
D gene: TRBD2; CDR3 length: 15; V gene: TRBV27; clone size: NA; J gene: TRBJ2-3; CDR3 DNA: TGTGCCAGCAGCCCCACTAGCGTTAGTACAGATACGCAGTATTTT; CDR3 protein: CASSPTSVSTDTQYF
D gene: NA; CDR3 length: 11; V gene: TRBV6-5; clone size: few; J gene: TRBJ1-2; CDR3 DNA: TGTGCCTGCACCGATGGGAGAGGCTACACCTTC; CDR3 protein: CACTDGRGYTF
D gene: NA; CDR3 length: 11; V gene: TRBV6-1; clone size: NA; J gene: TRBJ2-3; CDR3 DNA: TGTGCCAGCAATTTCGGAAATACGCAGTATTTT; CDR3 protein: CASNFGNTQYF
D gene: NA; CDR3 length: 13; V gene: TRBV7-8; clone size: NA; J gene: TRBJ2-7; CDR3 DNA: TGTGGCAGCAGCTTTGACTCCGCCTACGAACAGTGCTTC; CDR3 protein: CGSSFDSAYEQCF
D gene: NA; CDR3 length: 14; V gene: TRBV24-1; clone size: NA; J gene: TRBJ2-1; CDR3 DNA: TGTACCATCAGTGTTCGAGGGGATGGGAATGAGCAGTTCTTT; CDR3 protein: CTISVRGDGNEQFF
D gene: NA; CDR3 length: 16; V gene: TRBV5-4; clone size: NA; J gene: TRBJ1-2; CDR3 DNA: TGTGCAGGCAGCGACGGACCAGGGTTAAAGGACTATGGGTACACCTTC; CDR3 protein: CAGSDGPGLKDYGYTF
D gene: NA; CDR3 length: 15; V gene: TRBV11-2; clone size: NA; J gene: TRBJ1-6; CDR3 DNA: TGTGCCAGCAAACTAACCGGACGGGGCGGATCACCCCTCTACTTT; CDR3 protein: CASKLTGRGGSPLYF
D gene: NA; CDR3 length: 12; V gene: TRBV29-1; clone size: NA; J gene: TRBJ2-7; CDR3 DNA: TGCAGCGTTGCCCCAGGGTCCTGCGAGCAGTACTTC; CDR3 protein: CSVAPGSCEQYF
D gene: TRBD1; CDR3 length: 14; V gene: TRBV2; clone size: NA; J gene: TRBJ1-1; CDR3 DNA: TGTGCCAGCAGGGTAGGGGGCGCGGACACTGAAGCTTTCTTT; CDR3 protein: CASRVGGADTEAFF
D gene: NA; CDR3 length: 13; V gene: TRBV4-3; clone size: once; J gene: TRBJ2-7; CDR3 DNA: TGCGCCAGCAGCCAAGATAATTCGACCGAACAGTACTTC; CDR3 protein: CASSQDNSTEQYF
D gene: NA; CDR3 length: 16; V gene: TRBV11-2; clone size: NA; J gene: TRBJ2-2; CDR3 DNA: TGTGTCAGCAGCTTATCCCTAGTCCGGGTCACCGGGGGGCAGTTTTTT; CDR3 protein: CVSSLSLVRVTGGQFF
D gene: NA; CDR3 length: 11; V gene: TRBV10-3; clone size: NA; J gene: TRBJ2-5; CDR3 DNA: TGTACCATCAGTGAGTCGGGGACCCACTACTTC; CDR3 protein: CTISESGTHYF
D gene: NA; CDR3 length: 14; V gene: TRBV6-4; clone size: many; J gene: TRBJ2-2; CDR3 DNA: TGTGCCAGCAGTCAGGGGGGATCGACCGGGGAGCTGTTTTTT; CDR3 protein: CASSQGGSTGELFF
D gene: TRBD1; CDR3 length: 16; V gene: TRBV4-1; clone size: once; J gene: TRBJ2-2; CDR3 DNA: TGCGCCAGCAGGCAAGAGCTGGGGACAGGGACCGGGGAGCTGTTTTTT; CDR3 protein: CASRQELGTGTGELFF
D gene: NA; CDR3 length: 14; V gene: TRBV2; clone size: NA; J gene: TRBJ2-5; CDR3 DNA: TGTGCCAGCAACAACACCCTGGGAAAAGAGACCCAGTACTTC; CDR3 protein: CASNNTLGKETQYF
D gene: TRBD1; CDR3 length: 13; V gene: TRBV30; clone size: few; J gene: TRBJ1-5; CDR3 DNA: TGTGACTGGAGTGGGACAGGGAATCAACCCCAGCATTTT; CDR3 protein: CDWSGTGNQPQHF
D gene: TRBD2; CDR3 length: 17; V gene: TRBV11-2; clone size: few; J gene: TRBJ2-3; CDR3 DNA: TGTGCCAACAGCTTAGATCCGGGGGAGACTAGCACAGATACGCAATATTTT; CDR3 protein: CANSLDPGETSTDTQYF
D gene: NA; CDR3 length: 15; V gene: TRBV6-5; clone size: NA; J gene: TRBJ2-6; CDR3 DNA: TGTGCCAGCAGTCGCAACAGGGCTGGGGCCAACGTCCTGACTTTC; CDR3 protein: CASSRNRAGANVLTF
D gene: NA; CDR3 length: 13; V gene: TRBV11-2; clone size: NA; J gene: TRBJ2-7; CDR3 DNA: TGTGCCAGCAGTTTCGGATTGGCTAGCGAGCAGTACTTC; CDR3 protein: CASSFGLASEQYF
D gene: NA; CDR3 length: 16; V gene: TRBV5-7; clone size: NA; J gene: TRBJ2-6; CDR3 DNA: TGTGCCAGCAGCTTGGCGGGAACCTCAGGGGCCAACGTCCTGATTTTC; CDR3 protein: CASSLAGTSGANVLIF
D gene: NA; CDR3 length: 14; V gene: TRBV10-3; clone size: NA; J gene: TRBJ1-5; CDR3 DNA: TGTGCCATCAGTGAGTATAAGGGTGATCAGCCCCAGCATTTT; CDR3 protein: CAISEYKGDQPQHF
D gene: TRBD2; CDR3 length: 14; V gene: TRBV29-1; clone size: NA; J gene: TRBJ2-5; CDR3 DNA: TGCGGCGTGGACTTAACGGGAGGGAGTGGGACCCAATACTTC; CDR3 protein: CGVDLTGGSGTQYF
D gene: NA; CDR3 length: 12; V gene: TRBV6-5; clone size: NA; J gene: TRBJ2-5; CDR3 DNA: TGTGCCAGCAGTTACTTGAGAGGGACCCCGTACTTC; CDR3 protein: CASSYLRGTPYF
D gene: NA; CDR3 length: 14; V gene: TRBV24-1; clone size: NA; J gene: TRBJ1-5; CDR3 DNA: TGTGCCAGCAGTGACCGGGACATAGGACAGCCCCAGCATTTT; CDR3 protein: CASSDRDIGQPQHF
D gene: NA; CDR3 length: 15; V gene: TRBV6-5; clone size: NA; J gene: TRBJ2-1; CDR3 DNA: TGTGCCAGCAGGGAATACAGGAGCTCCTACAATGAGCAGTCCTTC; CDR3 protein: CASREYRSSYNEQSF
D gene: TRBD2; CDR3 length: 18; V gene: TRBV24-1; clone size: NA; J gene: TRBJ2-1; CDR3 DNA: TGTGCCACCAGTGATACCAACATTGGCGGGAGTTTGTACAATGAGCAGTTCTTC; CDR3 protein: CATSDTNIGGSLYNEQFF
D gene: NA; CDR3 length: 14; V gene: TRBV5-5; clone size: NA; J gene: TRBJ2-4; CDR3 DNA: TGTGACAGCAGCGTGGAACAGGCCAAAAACATTCAGTACTTC; CDR3 protein: CDSSVEQAKNIQYF
D gene: TRBD1; CDR3 length: 14; V gene: TRBV29-1; clone size: few; J gene: TRBJ2-2; CDR3 DNA: TGCGGCGTCTATGGGACAGTGGGTCGCGGGGAGCTGTTTTTT; CDR3 protein: CGVYGTVGRGELFF
D gene: NA; CDR3 length: 14; V gene: TRBV7-8; clone size: NA; J gene: TRBJ1-1; CDR3 DNA: TGTGCCAGCAACCTAGCGGGGGGGAACACAGAAGTTTTCTTT; CDR3 protein: CASNLAGGNTEVFF
D gene: NA; CDR3 length: 16; V gene: TRBV11-2; clone size: NA; J gene: TRBJ2-2; CDR3 DNA: TGTACCAGCAGCTTAGCTCCAACGGGAGTGGGCGGGGAGCTGTTTTTT; CDR3 protein: CTSSLAPTGVGGELFF
D gene: TRBD1; CDR3 length: 16; V gene: TRBV5-1; clone size: many; J gene: TRBJ2-1; CDR3 DNA: TGCGCCAGCAGCTCATCCGGGACAGACTCCTACAATGAGCAGTTCTTC; CDR3 protein: CASSSSGTDSYNEQFF
D gene: NA; CDR3 length: 13; V gene: TRBV6-1; clone size: NA; J gene: TRBJ1-1; CDR3 DNA: TGTGCCAGCAGTGAACCCCGAAATACTGAAGCTTTCTTT; CDR3 protein: CASSEPRNTEAFF
D gene: TRBD1; CDR3 length: 12; V gene: TRBV29-1; clone size: many; J gene: TRBJ1-5; CDR3 DNA: TGCAGCGTTGGGGAACAGGGGCAGCCCCAGCATTTT; CDR3 protein: CSVGEQGQPQHF